This note documents a single T cell receptor beta chain sequence. Germline lookup yields CDR1 MDHEN and CDR2 SYDVKM. The CDR3 contains 16 residues. V shed 4 bases, J shed 2 bases, and the junction held 4 bases outside the gene matches. The data belong to a study of T cell responses to AZD1222 COVID-19 vaccine. Study information: Second doses at about 4 or about 12 weeks were pooled.

Profiling relied on immunoSEQ multiplex PCR, and the TCRdb table lists in-frame clones only, not all of them. The sample carries around 180,000 clones, around 87% recorded once. This rearrangement joins TRBV28 to TRBJ2-6; 8 nucleotides line up with TRBD1. This material consisted of peripheral blood, taken on day 0 of AZD1222 vaccination. This clonotype was obtained from an adult in good health. The CDR3 nucleotides are TGTGCCAGCAGTTACATACAGGGGGCTGGGGCCAACGTCCTGACTTTC. Its protein product is CASSYIQGAGANVLTF.